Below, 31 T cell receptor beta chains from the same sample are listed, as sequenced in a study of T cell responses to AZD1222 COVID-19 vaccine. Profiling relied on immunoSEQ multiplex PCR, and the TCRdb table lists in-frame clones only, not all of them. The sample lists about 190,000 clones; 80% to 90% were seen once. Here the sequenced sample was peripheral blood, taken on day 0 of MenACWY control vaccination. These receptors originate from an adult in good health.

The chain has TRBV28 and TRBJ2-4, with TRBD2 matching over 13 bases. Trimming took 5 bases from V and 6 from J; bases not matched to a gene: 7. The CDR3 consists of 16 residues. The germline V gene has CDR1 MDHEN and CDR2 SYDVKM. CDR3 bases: TGTGCCAGCAGTCCCTGGACTAGCGGGAGTGGAAACATTCAGTACTTC. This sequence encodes CASSPWTSGSGNIQYF.

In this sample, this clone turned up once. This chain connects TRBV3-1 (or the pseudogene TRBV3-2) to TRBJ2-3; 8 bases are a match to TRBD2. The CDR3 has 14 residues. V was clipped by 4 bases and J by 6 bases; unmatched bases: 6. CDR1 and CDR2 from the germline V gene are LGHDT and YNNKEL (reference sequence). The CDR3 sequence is CASSPEVAGDTQYF. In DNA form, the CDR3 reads TGTGCCAGCAGCCCGGAGGTAGCGGGGGATACGCAGTATTTT.

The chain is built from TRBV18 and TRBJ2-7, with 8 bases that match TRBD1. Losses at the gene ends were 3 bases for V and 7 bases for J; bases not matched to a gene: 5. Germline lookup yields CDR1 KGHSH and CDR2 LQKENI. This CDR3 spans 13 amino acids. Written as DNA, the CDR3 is TGTGCCAGCTCACCCGGACAGGGCAGTGAGCAGTACTTC. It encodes CASSPGQGSEQYF.

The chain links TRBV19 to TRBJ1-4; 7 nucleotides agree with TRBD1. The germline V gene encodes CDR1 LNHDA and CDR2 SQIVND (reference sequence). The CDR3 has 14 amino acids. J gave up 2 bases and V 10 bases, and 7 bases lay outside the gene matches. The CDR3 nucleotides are TGTGCCACCAGCCAGGGACAGACTAATGAAAAACTGTTTTTT. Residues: CATSQGQTNEKLFF.

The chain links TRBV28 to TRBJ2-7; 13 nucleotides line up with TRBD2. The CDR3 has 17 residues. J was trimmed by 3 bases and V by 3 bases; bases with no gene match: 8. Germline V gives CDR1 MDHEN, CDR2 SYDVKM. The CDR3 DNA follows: TGTGCCAGCAGTTTGGTACTAGCGGGGGGGAATTTCTACGAGCAGTACTTC. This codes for CASSLVLAGGNFYEQYF.

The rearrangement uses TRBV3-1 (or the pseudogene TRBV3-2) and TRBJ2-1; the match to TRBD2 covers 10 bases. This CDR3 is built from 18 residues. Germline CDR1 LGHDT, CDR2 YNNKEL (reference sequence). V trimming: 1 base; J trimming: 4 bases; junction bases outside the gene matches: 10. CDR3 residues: CASSQGRVAGGFYNEQFF. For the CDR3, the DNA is TGTGCCAGCAGCCAAGGGAGGGTAGCGGGGGGATTTTACAATGAGCAGTTCTTC.

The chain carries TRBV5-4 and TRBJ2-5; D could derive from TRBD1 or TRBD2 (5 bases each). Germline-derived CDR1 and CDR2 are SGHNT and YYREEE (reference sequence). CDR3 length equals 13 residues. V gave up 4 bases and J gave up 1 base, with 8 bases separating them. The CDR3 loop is CASSRGTQETQYF. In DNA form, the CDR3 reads TGTGCCAGCAGCCGGGGCACCCAAGAGACCCAGTACTTC.

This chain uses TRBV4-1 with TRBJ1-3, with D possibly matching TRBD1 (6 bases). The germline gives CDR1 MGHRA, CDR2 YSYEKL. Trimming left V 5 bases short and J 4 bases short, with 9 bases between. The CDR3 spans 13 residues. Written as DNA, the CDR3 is TGCGCCAGCAGCGGGACAAACGGAAACACCATATATTTT. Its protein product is CASSGTNGNTIYF.

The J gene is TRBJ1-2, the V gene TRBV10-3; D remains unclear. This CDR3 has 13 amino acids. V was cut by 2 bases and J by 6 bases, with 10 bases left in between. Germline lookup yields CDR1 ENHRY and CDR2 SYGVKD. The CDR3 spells CAISERSEDGYTF. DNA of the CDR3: TGTGCCATCAGTGAGAGATCTGAAGATGGCTACACCTTC.

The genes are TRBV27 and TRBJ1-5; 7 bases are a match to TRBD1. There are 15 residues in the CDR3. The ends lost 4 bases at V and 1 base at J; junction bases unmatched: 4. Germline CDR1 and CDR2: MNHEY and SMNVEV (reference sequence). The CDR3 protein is CASSSSGGSNQPQHF. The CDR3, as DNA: TGTGCCAGCAGTTCCTCAGGGGGAAGCAATCAGCCCCAGCATTTT.

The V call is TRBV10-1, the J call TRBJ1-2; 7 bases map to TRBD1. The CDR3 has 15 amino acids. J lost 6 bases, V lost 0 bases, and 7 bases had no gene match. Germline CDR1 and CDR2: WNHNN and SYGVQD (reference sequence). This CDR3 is CASSESRQGWNGYTF. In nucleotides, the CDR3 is TGCGCCAGCAGTGAGTCGAGACAGGGCTGGAATGGCTACACCTTC.

This CDR3 is CASNRDHQGEQYF. CDR3 DNA: TGTGCCAGCAACAGGGACCACCAGGGCGAGCAGTACTTC. The rearrangement links TRBV28 to TRBJ2-7; D might be TRBD1 (6 bases). This CDR3 spans 13 amino acids. Germline values: CDR1 MDHEN, CDR2 SYDVKM. The V gene lost 7 bases and the J gene lost 6 bases, with 16 bases spanning the gap.

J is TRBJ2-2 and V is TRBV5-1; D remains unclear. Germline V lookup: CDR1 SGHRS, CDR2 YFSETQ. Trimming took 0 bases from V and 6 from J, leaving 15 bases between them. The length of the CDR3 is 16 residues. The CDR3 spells CASSLAEKPMSGELFF. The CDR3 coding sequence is TGCGCCAGCAGCTTGGCAGAGAAACCTATGTCCGGGGAGCTGTTTTTT. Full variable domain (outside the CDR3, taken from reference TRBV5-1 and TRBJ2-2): KAGVTQTPRYLIKTRGQQVTLSCSPISGHRSVSWYQQTPGQGLQFLFEYFSETQRNKGNFPGRFSGRQFSNSRSEMNVSTLELGDSALYLCASSLAEKPMSGELFFGEGSRLTVL.

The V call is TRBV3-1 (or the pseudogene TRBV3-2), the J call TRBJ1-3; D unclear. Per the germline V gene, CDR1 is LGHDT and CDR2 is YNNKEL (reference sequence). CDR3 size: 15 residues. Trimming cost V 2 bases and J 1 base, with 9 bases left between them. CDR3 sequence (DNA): TGTGCCAGCAGCCAATGGGGTCGGTCTGGAAACACCATATATTTT. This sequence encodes CASSQWGRSGNTIYF.

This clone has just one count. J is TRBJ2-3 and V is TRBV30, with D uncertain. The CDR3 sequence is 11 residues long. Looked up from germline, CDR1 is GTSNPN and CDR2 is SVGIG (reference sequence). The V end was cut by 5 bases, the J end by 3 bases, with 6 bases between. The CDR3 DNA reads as TGTGCCTGGGCAACAACAGATACGCAGTATTTT. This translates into CAWATTDTQYF.

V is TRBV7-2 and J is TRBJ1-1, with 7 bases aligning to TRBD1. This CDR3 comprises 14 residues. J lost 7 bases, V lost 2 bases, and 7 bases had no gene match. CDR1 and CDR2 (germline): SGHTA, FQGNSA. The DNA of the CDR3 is TGTGCCAGCAGCTTATTCCCCGGGACAGATGAAGCTTTCTTT. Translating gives CASSLFPGTDEAFF.

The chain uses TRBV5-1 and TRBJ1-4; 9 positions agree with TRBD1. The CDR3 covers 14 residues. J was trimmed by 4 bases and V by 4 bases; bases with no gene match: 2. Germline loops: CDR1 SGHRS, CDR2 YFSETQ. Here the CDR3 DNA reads TGCGCCAGCAGCGGGACAGGGAATAATGAAAAACTGTTTTTT. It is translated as CASSGTGNNEKLFF.

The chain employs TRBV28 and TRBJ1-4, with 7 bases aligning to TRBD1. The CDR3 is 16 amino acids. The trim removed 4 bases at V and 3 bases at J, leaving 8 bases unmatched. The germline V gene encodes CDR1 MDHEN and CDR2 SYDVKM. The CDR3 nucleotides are TGTGCCAGCAGTTCAGCAGGGGGAGCAGCTAATGAAAAACTGTTTTTT. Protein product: CASSSAGGAANEKLFF.

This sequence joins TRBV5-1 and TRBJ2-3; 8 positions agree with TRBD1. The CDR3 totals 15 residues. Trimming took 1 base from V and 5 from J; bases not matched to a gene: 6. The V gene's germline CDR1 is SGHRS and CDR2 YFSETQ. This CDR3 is CASSLYGQGEDTQYF. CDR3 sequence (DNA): TGCGCCAGCAGCTTGTATGGACAGGGAGAAGATACGCAGTATTTT.

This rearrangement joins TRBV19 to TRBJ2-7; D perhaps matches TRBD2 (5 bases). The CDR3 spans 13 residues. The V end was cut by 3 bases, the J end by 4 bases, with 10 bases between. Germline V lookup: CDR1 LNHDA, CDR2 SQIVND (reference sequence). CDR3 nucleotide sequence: TGTGCCAGTAGTATCGGACTCCAGTACGAGCAGTACTTC. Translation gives CASSIGLQYEQYF.

The CDR3 region has the DNA TGTGCCAGCAGCGCATCAGGTCTCTGGAACACTGAAGCTTTCTTT. It encodes CASSASGLWNTEAFF. The chain has TRBV9 and TRBJ1-1; D is uncertain. The CDR3 length is 15 residues. V shed 3 bases and J shed 1 base, with 13 bases lying between them. Germline CDR1 SGDLS, CDR2 YYNGEE.

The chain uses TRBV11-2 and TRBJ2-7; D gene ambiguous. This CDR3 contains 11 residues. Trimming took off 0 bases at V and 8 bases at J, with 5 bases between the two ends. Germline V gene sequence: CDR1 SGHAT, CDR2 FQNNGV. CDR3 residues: CASSLEGQQYF. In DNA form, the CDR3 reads TGTGCCAGCAGCTTAGAAGGGCAGCAGTACTTC.

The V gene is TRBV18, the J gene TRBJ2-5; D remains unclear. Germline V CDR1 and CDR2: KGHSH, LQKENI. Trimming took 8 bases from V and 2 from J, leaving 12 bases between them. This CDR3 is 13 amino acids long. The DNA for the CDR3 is TGTGCCAGCGGTAGGTCTGATCAAGAGACCCAGTACTTC. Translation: CASGRSDQETQYF.

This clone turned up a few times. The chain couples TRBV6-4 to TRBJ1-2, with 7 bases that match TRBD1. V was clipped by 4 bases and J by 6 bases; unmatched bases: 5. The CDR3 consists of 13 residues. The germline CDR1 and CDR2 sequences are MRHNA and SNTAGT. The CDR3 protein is CASSGPGGDGYTF. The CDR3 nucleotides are TGTGCCAGCAGTGGCCCAGGGGGGGATGGCTACACCTTC.

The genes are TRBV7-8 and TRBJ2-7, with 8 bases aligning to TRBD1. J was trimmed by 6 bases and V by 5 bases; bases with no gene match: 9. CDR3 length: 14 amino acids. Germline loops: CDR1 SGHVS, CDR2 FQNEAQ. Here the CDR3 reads CASSVDRVVIEQYF. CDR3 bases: TGTGCCAGCAGCGTGGACAGGGTAGTAATCGAGCAGTACTTC. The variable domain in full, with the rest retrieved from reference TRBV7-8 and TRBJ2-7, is GAGVSQSPRYKVAKRGQDVALRCDPISGHVSLFWYQQALGQGPEFLTYFQNEAQLDKSGLPSDRFFAERPEGSVSTLKIQRTQQEDSAVYLCASSVDRVVIEQYFGPGTRLTVT.

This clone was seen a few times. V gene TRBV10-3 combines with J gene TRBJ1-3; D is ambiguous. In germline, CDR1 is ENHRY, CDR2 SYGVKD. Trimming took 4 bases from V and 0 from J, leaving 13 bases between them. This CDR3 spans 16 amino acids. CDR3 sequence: CAISGQVTFSGNTIYF. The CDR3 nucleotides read TGTGCCATCAGTGGTCAGGTAACCTTCTCTGGAAACACCATATATTTT.

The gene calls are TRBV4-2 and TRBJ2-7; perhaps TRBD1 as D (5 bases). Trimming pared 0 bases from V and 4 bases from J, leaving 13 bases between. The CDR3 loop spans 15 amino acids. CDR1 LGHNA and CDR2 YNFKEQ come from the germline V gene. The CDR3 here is CASSQDYGAGYEQYF. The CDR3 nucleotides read TGTGCCAGCAGCCAAGACTATGGGGCCGGTTACGAGCAGTACTTC.

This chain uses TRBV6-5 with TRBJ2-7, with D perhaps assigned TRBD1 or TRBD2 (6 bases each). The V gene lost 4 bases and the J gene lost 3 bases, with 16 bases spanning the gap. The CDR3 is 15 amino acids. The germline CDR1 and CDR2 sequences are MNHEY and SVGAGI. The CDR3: CASSSVGGRVYEQYF. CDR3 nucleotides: TGTGCCAGCAGTTCTGTTGGGGGGCGGGTCTACGAGCAGTACTTC.

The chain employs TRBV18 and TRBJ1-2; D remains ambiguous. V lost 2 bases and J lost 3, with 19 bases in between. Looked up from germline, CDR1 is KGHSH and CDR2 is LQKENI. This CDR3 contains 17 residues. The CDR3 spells CASSPVMPGRGYYGYTF. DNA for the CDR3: TGTGCCAGCTCACCAGTTATGCCCGGCAGAGGGTACTATGGCTACACCTTC.

CDR3 in DNA: TGTGCCAGCTCACCACGAGGGAATCAGCCCCAGCATTTT. This translates into CASSPRGNQPQHF. J is TRBJ1-5 and V is TRBV18; D gene unclear. CDR1 is KGHSH and CDR2 is LQKENI in the germline V gene. This CDR3 region has 13 residues. V was clipped by 1 base and J by 4 bases, with 5 bases between them. Combining the CDR3 with reference TRBV18 and TRBJ1-5 gives the whole variable domain NAGVMQNPRHLVRRRGQEARLRCSPMKGHSHVYWYRQLPEEGLKFMVYLQKENIIDESGMPKERFSAEFPKEGPSILRIQQVVRGDSAAYFCASSPRGNQPQHFGDGTRLSIL.

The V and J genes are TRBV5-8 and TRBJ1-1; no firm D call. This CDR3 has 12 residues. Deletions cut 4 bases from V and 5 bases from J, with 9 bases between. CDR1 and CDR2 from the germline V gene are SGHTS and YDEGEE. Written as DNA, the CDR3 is TGTGCCAGCAGCCGTTTGTGGACTGAAGCTTTCTTT. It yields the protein CASSRLWTEAFF.